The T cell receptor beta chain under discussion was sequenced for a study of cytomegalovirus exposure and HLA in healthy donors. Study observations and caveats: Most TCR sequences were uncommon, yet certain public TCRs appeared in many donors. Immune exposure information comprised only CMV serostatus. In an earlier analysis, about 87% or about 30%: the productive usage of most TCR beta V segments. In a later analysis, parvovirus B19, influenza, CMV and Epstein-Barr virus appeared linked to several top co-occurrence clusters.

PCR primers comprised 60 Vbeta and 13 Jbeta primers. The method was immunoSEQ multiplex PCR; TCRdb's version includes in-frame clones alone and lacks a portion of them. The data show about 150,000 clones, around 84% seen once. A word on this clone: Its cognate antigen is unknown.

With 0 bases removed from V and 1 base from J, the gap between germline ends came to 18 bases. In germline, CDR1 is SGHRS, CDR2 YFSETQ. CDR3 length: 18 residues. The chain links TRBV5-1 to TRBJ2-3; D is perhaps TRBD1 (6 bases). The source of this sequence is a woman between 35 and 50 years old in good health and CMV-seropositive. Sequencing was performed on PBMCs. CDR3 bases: TGCGCCAGCAGCTTGGCAGGGGCCCTCCTCAGGGGCACAGATACGCAGTATTTT. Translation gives CASSLAGALLRGTDTQYF.